This T cell receptor (beta chain) was sequenced for a study of CXCR3-negative and CXCR3-positive naive CD8 T cells. There are 15 residues in the CDR3. The V gene's germline CDR1 is LNHNV and CDR2 YYDKDF (reference sequence). The study, taken as a whole, reports: Researchers report that CXCR3-positive naive cells carry more hydrophobic TRB CDR3s than CXCR3-negative naive cells. For naive cells, CXCR3-negative and CXCR3-positive subsets had similar TRBV-TRBJ usage; for memory cells, usage differed. After cryopreservation, expression of CXCR3 was partially reduced, and most assays were run with fresh PBMCs.

In the case of this clonotype: The antigen remains unidentified.

The TRB libraries of cDNA were built by UMI-labeled 5' RACE. TCRdb re-called the 5' RACE reads and gives one entry per CDR3 protein, without DNA. The repertoire table contains about 98,000 distinct CDR3 sequences. The chain joins TRBV15 to TRBJ2-7; the TCRdb call, TRBD2, lacks DNA for checking. Sequencing was done on a sample of naive CXCR3+ CD8+ T cells from blood. The subset was: CD45RO-CCR7+CD27+CD95- naive CD8+ T cells expressing CXCR3 (TNR3+). This receptor was obtained from a human donor in good health. Some clones in this sample may be carry-over from other donors' samples. The CDR3 protein is CATSREGEGPYEQYF.